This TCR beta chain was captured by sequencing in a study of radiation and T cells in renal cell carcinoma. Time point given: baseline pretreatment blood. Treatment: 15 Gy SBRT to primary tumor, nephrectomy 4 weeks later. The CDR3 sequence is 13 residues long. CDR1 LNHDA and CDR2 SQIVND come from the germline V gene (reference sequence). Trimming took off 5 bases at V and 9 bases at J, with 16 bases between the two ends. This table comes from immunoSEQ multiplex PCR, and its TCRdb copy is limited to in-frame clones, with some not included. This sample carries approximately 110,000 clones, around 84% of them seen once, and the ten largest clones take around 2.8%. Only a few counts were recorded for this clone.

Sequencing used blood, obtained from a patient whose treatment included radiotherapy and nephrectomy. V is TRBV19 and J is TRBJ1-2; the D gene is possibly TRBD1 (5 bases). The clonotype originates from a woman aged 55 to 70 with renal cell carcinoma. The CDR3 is CASSLQSGHRYTF. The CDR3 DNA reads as TGTGCCAGTAGTCTCCAATCCGGACACCGCTACACCTTC. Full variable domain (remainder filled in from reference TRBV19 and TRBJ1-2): DGGITQSPKYLFRKEGQNVTLSCEQNLNHDAMYWYRQDPGQGLRLIYYSQIVNDFQKGDIAEGYSVSREKKESFPLTVTSAQKNPTAFYLCASSLQSGHRYTFGSGTRLTVV.